Below, one T cell receptor (beta chain) is given with its context. The antigen is undetermined. Autoimmune disease history or systemic immunosuppression led to patients being barred. Data came from immunoSEQ multiplex PCR; TCRdb stores just in-frame clones and leaves some out. Among tens of thousands of clones listed, roughly 90% were seen once. The sample belongs to a study of OX40 agonist ivuxolimab in advanced cancers. The wider study: In this trial design, patients received ivuxolimab intravenously at 0.01 to 10 mg/kg every 2 weeks. General observations from the study: At 0.1 to 3.0 mg/kg and by week 6, CD4+ and CD8+ T cells in the blood had expanded clonally.

Germline loops: CDR1 WSHSY, CDR2 SAAADI. Trimming took 6 bases from V and 3 from J, leaving 15 bases between them. This CDR3 region has 14 residues. This clonotype originated in an adult with an advanced solid tumor such as melanoma, head and neck, liver or kidney cancer. The source was CD4+ or CD8+ T cells sorted from blood, collected in a trial of the OX40 agonist ivuxolimab. This sequence joins TRBV10-2 and TRBJ2-7, with D perhaps TRBD1 (6 bases). CDR3 residues: CASSLTGTFYEQYF. DNA of the CDR3: TGCGCCAGCAGCCTTACCGGGACATTCTACGAGCAGTACTTC.